The 11 T cell receptor beta chains below were found in one sample sequenced in a study of early stage breast cancer tumors. The data were produced by immunoSEQ multiplex PCR, yet TCRdb's version contains in-frame clones alone and is incomplete. Found here are under 8,000 clones, around 73% of them singletons; the top ten hold roughly 9.2%. Sequenced sample: normal breast tissue next to the tumor. The source is a person aged 40-50 years with breast cancer.

The J gene is TRBJ2-5, the V gene TRBV7-2; TRBD1 matches at 8 bases. J lost 5 bases, V lost 2 bases, and 7 bases had no gene match. Germline CDR1 SGHTA, CDR2 FQGNSA. The CDR3 covers 15 residues. In DNA form, the CDR3 reads TGTGCCAGCAGCTTAAGGACAGGGCGACTGGAGACCCAGTACTTC. Protein sequence: CASSLRTGRLETQYF. The variable domain in full, completed from reference TRBV7-2 and TRBJ2-5, reads GAGVSQSPSNKVTEKGKDVELRCDPISGHTALYWYRQSLGQGLEFLIYFQGNSAPDKSGLPSDRFSAERTGGSVSTLTIQRTQQEDSAVYLCASSLRTGRLETQYFGPGTRLLVL.

Only a few counts were recorded for this clone. This chain joins TRBV4-2 and TRBJ2-3; 7 bases agree with TRBD2. CDR3 length equals 15 residues. Germline V gene lookup returns CDR1 LGHNA and CDR2 YNFKEQ. The junction had 7 bases not matched to a gene; V was cut back by 4 bases and J by 3 bases. The CDR3 DNA reads as TGTGCCAGCAGCCGAACTAGCGTAGGTACAGATACGCAGTATTTT. It yields the protein CASSRTSVGTDTQYF.

V gene TRBV2 combines with J gene TRBJ1-5; D might be TRBD1 (6 bases). There are 15 residues in the CDR3. The V gene's germline CDR1 is SNHLY and CDR2 FYNNEI. V was trimmed by 8 bases and J by 0 bases, leaving 14 bases between them. The CDR3 DNA is TGTGCCAGCGCACTCACAGGGAATAGCAATCAGCCCCAGCATTTT. Amino acid sequence: CASALTGNSNQPQHF.

This clone is categorized as large. This chain joins TRBV27 and TRBJ2-7, with TRBD1 identical over 7 bases. Per germline, CDR1 MNHEY and CDR2 SMNVEV (reference sequence). This CDR3 region has 15 residues. V was clipped by 2 bases and J by 3 bases; unmatched bases: 7. In DNA, the CDR3 is TGTGCCAGCAGTTTAAACAGGGGCGGTAGCTACGAGCAGTACTTC. Residues: CASSLNRGGSYEQYF.

CDR3 bases: TGTGCCAGCAATAGACCTCGGGACAGGGGTTTCTACGAGCAGTACTTC. Translation: CASNRPRDRGFYEQYF. This chain links TRBV21-1 with TRBJ2-7; the D call in the table, TRBD1, was not verified against the DNA. TRBV21-1 is tagged as a pseudogene. The CDR3 contains 16 residues.

With respect to this clone: One junction end disagrees with the germline gene, perhaps due to a read error. The J gene is TRBJ1-6, the V gene TRBV27, with 11 positions matching TRBD1. The CDR3 sequence is 18 residues long. CDR1 is MNHEY, CDR2 SMNVEV, per germline (reference sequence). CDR3 in DNA: TGTGCCAGCAGCTTATCGCCCGGGACAGGGGGAGGGAATTCACCCCTCCACTTT. Protein: CASSLSPGTGGGNSPLHF.

This clone was picked up a small number of times. The chain has TRBV19 and TRBJ2-7, with TRBD2 identical over 12 bases. Trimming at V came to 2 bases and at J to 7 bases, leaving 6 bases not matched to a gene. There are 15 residues in the CDR3. The germline gives CDR1 LNHDA, CDR2 SQIVND (reference sequence). CDR3 DNA sequence: TGTGCCAGTAGTATAAAGACTAGCGGGAGTCGAGAGCAGTACTTC. Amino acid sequence: CASSIKTSGSREQYF.

V usage is TRBV7-9 and J usage is TRBJ2-7; possibly TRBD2 for D (5 bases). This CDR3 has 14 residues. Trimming cost V 1 base and J 6 bases, with 13 bases left between them. Per the germline V gene, CDR1 is SEHNR and CDR2 is FQNEAQ (reference sequence). The CDR3 bases are TGTGCCAGCAGCTTAGGGGCTGGGAGCGGCGAGCAGTACTTC. Translated: CASSLGAGSGEQYF.

Judged by abundance, this clone is medium-sized. V gene TRBV7-3 combines with J gene TRBJ2-7; 10 nucleotides line up with TRBD1. The germline gives CDR1 SGHTA, CDR2 FQGTGA. Unmatched junction bases numbered 3, after V lost 5 bases and J lost 5 bases. This CDR3 contains 13 residues. Written as DNA, the CDR3 is TGTGCCAGCAGCCGGACAGGGGGAAACGAGCAGTACTTC. Its protein product is CASSRTGGNEQYF. Full variable domain (remainder filled in from reference TRBV7-3 and TRBJ2-7): GAGVSQTPSNKVTEKGKYVELRCDPISGHTALYWYRQSLGQGPEFLIYFQGTGAADDSGLPNDRFFAVRPEGSVSTLKIQRTERGDSAVYLCASSRTGGNEQYFGPGTRLTVT.

The chain uses TRBV6-5 and TRBJ2-7; 8 bases are a match to TRBD2. J lost 5 bases, V lost 1 base, and 10 bases had no gene match. Germline V CDR1 and CDR2: MNHEY, SVGAGI. The CDR3 sequence is 16 residues long. CDR3 residues: CASSYFNRREVDEQYF. The CDR3 DNA follows: TGTGCCAGCAGTTACTTTAATCGGCGGGAGGTCGACGAGCAGTACTTC.

The sample holds a few counts of this clone. The V and J genes are TRBV5-1 and TRBJ1-2, with 7 bases that match TRBD1. The CDR3 loop spans 13 amino acids. J was trimmed by 8 bases and V by 2 bases; bases with no gene match: 6. The germline V gene encodes CDR1 SGHRS and CDR2 YFSETQ. The CDR3, as DNA: TGCGCCAGCAGCTTTACTGGGACAGACGGCTACACCTTC. Translated: CASSFTGTDGYTF.